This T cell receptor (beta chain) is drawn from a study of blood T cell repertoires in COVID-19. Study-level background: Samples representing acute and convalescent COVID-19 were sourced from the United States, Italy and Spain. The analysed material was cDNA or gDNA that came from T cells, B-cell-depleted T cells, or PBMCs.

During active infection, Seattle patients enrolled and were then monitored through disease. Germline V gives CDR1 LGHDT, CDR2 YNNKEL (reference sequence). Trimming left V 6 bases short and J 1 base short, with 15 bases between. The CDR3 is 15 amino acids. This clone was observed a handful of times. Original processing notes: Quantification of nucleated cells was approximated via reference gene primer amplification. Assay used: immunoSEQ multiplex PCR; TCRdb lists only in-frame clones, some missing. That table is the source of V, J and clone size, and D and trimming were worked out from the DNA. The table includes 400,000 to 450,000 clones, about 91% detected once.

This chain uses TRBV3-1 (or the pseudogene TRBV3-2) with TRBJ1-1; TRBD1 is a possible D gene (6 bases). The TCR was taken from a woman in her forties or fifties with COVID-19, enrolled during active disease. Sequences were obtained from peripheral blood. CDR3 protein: CASRDPRGANTEAFF. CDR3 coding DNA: TGTGCCAGCAGGGACCCACGGGGGGCGAACACTGAAGCTTTCTTT.